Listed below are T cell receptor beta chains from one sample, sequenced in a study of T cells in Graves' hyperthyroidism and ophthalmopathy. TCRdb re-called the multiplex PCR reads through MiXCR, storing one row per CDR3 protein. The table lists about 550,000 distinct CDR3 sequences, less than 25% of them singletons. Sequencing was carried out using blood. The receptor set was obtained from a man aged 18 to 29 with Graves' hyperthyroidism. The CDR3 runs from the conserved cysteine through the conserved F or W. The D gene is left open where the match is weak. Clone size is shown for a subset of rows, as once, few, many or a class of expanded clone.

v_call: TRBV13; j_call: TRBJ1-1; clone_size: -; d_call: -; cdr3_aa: CASSLVGGPNTEAFF; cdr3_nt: TGTGCCAGCAGCTTAGTGGGGGGACCGAACACTGAAGCTTTCTTT
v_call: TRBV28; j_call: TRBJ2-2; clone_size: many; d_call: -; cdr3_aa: CASSLGGLMNTGELFF; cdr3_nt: TGTGCCAGCAGTTTAGGAGGTCTAATGAACACCGGGGAGCTGTTTTTT
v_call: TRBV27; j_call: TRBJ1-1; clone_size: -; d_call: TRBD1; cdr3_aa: CASSSRTGTEAFF; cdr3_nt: TGTGCCAGCAGTTCCCGGACAGGGACTGAAGCTTTCTTT
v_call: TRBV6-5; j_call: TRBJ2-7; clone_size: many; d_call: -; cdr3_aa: CASGEGGRTFPYEQYF; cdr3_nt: TGTGCCAGCGGAGAGGGGGGGCGGACGTTTCCCTACGAGCAGTACTTC
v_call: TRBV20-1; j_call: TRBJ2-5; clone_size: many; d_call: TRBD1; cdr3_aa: CSASHGTDRETQYF; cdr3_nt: TGCAGTGCTAGCCACGGGACAGACCGAGAGACCCAGTACTTC
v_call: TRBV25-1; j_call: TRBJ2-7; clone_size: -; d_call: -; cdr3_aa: CASSASESSYEQYF; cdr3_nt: TGTGCCAGCAGTGCTAGCGAGAGCTCCTACGAGCAGTACTTC
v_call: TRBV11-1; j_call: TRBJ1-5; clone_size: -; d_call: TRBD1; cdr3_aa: CASSSTGQALVNQPQHF; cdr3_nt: TGTGCCAGCAGCTCGACAGGGCAGGCGTTGGTCAATCAGCCCCAGCATTTT
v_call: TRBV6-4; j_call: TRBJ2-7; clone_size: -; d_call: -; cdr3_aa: CASSSRVQNEQYF; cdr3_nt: TGTGCCAGCAGTTCCCGGGTCCAAAACGAGCAGTACTTC
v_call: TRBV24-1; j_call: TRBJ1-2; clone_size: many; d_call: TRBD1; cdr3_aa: CATSDPGQGAHGYTF; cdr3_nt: TGTGCCACCAGTGATCCGGGACAGGGGGCTCATGGCTACACCTTC
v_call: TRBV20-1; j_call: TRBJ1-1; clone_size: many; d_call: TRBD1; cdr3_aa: CSPRQGATDTEAFF; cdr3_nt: TGCAGTCCGAGACAGGGGGCGACCGACACTGAAGCTTTCTTT
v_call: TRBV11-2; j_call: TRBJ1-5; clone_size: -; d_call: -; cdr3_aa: CASSLGLFVGSQPQHF; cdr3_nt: TGTGCCAGCAGCTTAGGATTGTTTGTGGGGAGTCAGCCCCAGCATTTT
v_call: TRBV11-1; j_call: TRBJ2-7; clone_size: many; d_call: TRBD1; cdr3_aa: CASSGLGTGGFYEQYF; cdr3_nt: TGTGCCAGCAGCGGGCTGGGGACAGGGGGGTTCTACGAGCAGTACTTC
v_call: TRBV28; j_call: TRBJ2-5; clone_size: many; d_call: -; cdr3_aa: CASSFRTPRETQYF; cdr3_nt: TGTGCCAGCAGTTTTCGGACCCCCAGGGAGACCCAGTACTTC
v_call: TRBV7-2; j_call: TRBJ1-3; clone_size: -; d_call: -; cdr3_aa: CASSMRGRIHSGNTIYF; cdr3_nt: TGTGCCAGCAGCATGCGCGGACGGATACACTCTGGAAACACCATATATTTT
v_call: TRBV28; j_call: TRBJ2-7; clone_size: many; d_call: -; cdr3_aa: CATALERGAGEQYF; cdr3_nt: TGTGCCACCGCTTTAGAGAGGGGAGCCGGCGAGCAGTACTTC
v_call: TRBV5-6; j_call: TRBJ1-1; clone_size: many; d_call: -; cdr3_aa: CASSRYRNTEAFF; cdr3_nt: TGTGCCAGCAGCCGATACAGGAACACTGAAGCTTTCTTT
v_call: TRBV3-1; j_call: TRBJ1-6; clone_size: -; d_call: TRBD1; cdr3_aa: CASSQLQGAGSPLHF; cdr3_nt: TGTGCCAGCAGCCAATTACAGGGGGCCGGCTCACCCCTCCACTTT
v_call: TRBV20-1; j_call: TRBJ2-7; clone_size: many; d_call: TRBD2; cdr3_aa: CSAPTSGGYSYEQYF; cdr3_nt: TGCAGTGCTCCGACTAGCGGGGGTTACTCCTACGAGCAGTACTTC
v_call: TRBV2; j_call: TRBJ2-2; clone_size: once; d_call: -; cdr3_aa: CASVQDGANTGELFF; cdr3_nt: TGTGCCAGCGTCCAGGACGGCGCGAACACCGGGGAGCTGTTTTTT
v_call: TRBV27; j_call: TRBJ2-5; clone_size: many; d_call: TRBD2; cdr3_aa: CASSLSSAGGQETQYF; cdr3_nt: TGTGCCAGCAGTTTATCGTCGGCGGGGGGGCAAGAGACCCAGTACTTC
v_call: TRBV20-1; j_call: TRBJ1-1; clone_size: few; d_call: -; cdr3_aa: CSAFSRLVEAFF; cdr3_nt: TGCAGTGCTTTCTCCAGACTAGTTGAAGCTTTCTTT
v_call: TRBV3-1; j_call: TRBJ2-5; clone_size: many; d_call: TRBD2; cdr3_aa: CASSQGWGGETQYF; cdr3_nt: TGTGCCAGCAGCCAAGGGTGGGGGGGAGAGACCCAGTACTTC
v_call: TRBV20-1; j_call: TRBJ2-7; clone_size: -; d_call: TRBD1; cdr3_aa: CSARATGVPYEQYF; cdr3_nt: TGCAGTGCTAGAGCTACAGGGGTCCCCTACGAGCAGTACTTC
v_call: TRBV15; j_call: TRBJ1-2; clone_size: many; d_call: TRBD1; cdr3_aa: CATSRGTGTGTYGYTF; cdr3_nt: TGTGCCACCAGCAGAGGCACCGGGACAGGGACCTATGGCTACACCTTC
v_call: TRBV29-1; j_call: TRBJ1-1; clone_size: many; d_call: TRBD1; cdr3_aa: CSGHADRGASNTEAFF; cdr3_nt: TGCAGTGGTCACGCGGACAGGGGGGCATCGAACACTGAAGCTTTCTTT
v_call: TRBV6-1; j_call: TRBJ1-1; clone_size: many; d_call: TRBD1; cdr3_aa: CASSIFTGDTEAFF; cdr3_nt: TGTGCCAGCAGTATCTTCACAGGGGACACTGAAGCTTTCTTT
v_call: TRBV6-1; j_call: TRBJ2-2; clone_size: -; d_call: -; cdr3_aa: CASSPILRGPNTGELFF; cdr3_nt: TGTGCCAGCAGTCCAATACTTCGGGGCCCGAACACCGGGGAGCTGTTTTTT
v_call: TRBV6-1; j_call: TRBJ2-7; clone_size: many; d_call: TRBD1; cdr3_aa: CASRTGTDDEQYF; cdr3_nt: TGTGCCAGCAGAACCGGGACAGACGACGAGCAGTACTTC
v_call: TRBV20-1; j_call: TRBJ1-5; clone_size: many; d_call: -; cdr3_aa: CSASIAGALLPNQPQHF; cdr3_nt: TGCAGTGCTAGCATTGCCGGGGCCCTCCTTCCAAATCAGCCCCAGCATTTT
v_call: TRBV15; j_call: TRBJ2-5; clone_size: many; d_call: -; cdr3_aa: CATSPRGVYQETQYF; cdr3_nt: TGTGCCACCAGCCCGAGGGGGGTGTACCAAGAGACCCAGTACTTC
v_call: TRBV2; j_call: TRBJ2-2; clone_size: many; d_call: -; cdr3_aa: CASGYTGELFF; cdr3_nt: TGTGCCAGCGGATACACCGGGGAGCTGTTTTTT
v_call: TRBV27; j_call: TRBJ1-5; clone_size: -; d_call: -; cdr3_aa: CASSFTRYSNQPQHF; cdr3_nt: TGTGCCAGCAGTTTTACAAGATATAGCAATCAGCCCCAGCATTTT
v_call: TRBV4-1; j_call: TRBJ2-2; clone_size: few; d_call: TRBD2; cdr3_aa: CASSQEKRGGQGGELFF; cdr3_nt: TGCGCCAGCAGCCAAGAAAAGCGGGGGGGCCAGGGCGGGGAGCTGTTTTTT
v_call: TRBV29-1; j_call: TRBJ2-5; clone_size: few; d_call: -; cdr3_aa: CSVPVAGPQETQYF; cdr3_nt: TGCAGCGTCCCCGTGGCAGGACCTCAAGAGACCCAGTACTTC
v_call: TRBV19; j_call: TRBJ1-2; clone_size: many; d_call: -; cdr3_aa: CASSPMTGSGYTF; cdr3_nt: TGTGCCAGTAGTCCTATGACGGGGTCTGGCTACACCTTC
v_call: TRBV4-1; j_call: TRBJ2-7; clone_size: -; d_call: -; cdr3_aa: CASSLGRGTRYEQYF; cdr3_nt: TGCGCCAGCAGCCTCGGGCGTGGAACTCGGTACGAGCAGTACTTC
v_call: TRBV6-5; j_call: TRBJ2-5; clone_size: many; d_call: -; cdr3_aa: CASSYSTVKGATQYF; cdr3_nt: TGTGCCAGCAGTTACTCGACGGTGAAGGGTGCGACCCAGTACTTC
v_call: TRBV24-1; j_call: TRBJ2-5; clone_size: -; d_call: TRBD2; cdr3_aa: CATSDLPSTSGRGETQYF; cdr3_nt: TGTGCCACCAGTGACCTTCCATCGACTAGCGGGAGAGGTGAGACCCAGTACTTC
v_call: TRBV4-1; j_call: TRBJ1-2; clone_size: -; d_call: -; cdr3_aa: CASSQDQTGLVYGYTF; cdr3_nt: TGCGCCAGCAGCCAAGATCAAACAGGGTTGGTCTATGGCTACACCTTC
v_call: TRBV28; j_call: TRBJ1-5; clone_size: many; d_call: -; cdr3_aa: CASVFGGAQRDQPQHF; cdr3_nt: TGTGCCAGCGTTTTCGGGGGGGCGCAGAGGGATCAGCCCCAGCATTTT
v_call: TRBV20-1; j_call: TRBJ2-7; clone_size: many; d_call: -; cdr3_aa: CSADRGEQYF; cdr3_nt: TGCAGTGCCGATCGTGGGGAGCAGTACTTC
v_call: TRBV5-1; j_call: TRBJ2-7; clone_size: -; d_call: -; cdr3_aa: CASSLGKAGALREQYF; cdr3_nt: TGCGCCAGCAGCTTGGGGAAGGCAGGGGCCCTCAGGGAGCAGTACTTC
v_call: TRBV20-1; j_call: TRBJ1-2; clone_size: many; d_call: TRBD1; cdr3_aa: CSARGTGINYGYTF; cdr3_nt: TGCAGTGCTAGGGGGACAGGGATTAACTATGGCTACACCTTC
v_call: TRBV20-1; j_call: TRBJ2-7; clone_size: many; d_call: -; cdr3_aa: CSARDWVAAHSYEQYF; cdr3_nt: TGCAGTGCTAGAGATTGGGTAGCGGCCCACTCCTACGAGCAGTACTTC
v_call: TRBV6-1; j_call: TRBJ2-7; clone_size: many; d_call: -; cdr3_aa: CASRTTGTYEQYF; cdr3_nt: TGTGCCAGCAGGACTACAGGGACCTACGAGCAGTACTTC
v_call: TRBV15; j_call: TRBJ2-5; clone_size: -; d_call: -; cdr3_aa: CATSRVKETQYF; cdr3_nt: TGTGCCACCAGCAGGGTGAAGGAGACCCAGTACTTC
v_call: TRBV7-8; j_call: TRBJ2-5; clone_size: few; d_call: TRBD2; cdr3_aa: CASSLIAGGPETQYF; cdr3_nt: TGTGCCAGCAGCTTAATTGCGGGGGGGCCGGAGACCCAGTACTTC
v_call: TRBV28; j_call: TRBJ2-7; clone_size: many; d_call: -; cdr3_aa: CASSIGTAPPEQYF; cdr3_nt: TGTGCCAGCAGCATTGGAACCGCCCCCCCCGAGCAGTACTTC
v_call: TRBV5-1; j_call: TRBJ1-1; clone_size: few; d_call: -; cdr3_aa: CASSLVLGSRNTEAFF; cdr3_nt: TGCGCCAGCAGCTTGGTTCTGGGGTCCAGAAACACTGAAGCTTTCTTT
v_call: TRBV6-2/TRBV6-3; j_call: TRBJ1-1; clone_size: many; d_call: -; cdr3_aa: CASSWAGPNTEAFF; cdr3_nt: TGTGCCAGCAGTTGGGCGGGGCCGAACACTGAAGCTTTCTTT
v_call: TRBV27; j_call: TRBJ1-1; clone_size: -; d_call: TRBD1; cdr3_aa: CASSLYGWGQGSTEAFF; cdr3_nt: TGTGCCAGCAGTTTATACGGTTGGGGACAGGGTTCCACTGAAGCTTTCTTT
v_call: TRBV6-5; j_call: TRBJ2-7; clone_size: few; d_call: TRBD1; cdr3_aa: CASSYTPPDRGAYEQYF; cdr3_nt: TGTGCCAGCAGTTACACTCCGCCGGACAGGGGGGCCTACGAGCAGTACTTC
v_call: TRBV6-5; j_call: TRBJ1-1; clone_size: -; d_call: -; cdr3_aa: CASSYPGDEAFF; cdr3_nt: TGTGCCAGCAGTTATCCCGGGGATGAAGCTTTCTTT
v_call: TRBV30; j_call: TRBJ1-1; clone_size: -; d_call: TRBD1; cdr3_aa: CAWSSGQGRMNTEAFF; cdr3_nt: TGTGCCTGGAGCTCAGGACAGGGCCGAATGAACACTGAAGCTTTCTTT
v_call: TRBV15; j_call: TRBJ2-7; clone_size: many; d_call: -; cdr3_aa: CATSITGLTSEQYF; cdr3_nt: TGTGCCACCAGCATAACGGGACTGACCTCCGAGCAGTACTTC
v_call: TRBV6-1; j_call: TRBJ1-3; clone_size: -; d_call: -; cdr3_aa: CASRVSGGGVWNTIYF; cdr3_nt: TGTGCCAGCAGAGTCTCCGGCGGGGGGGTTTGGAACACCATATATTTT
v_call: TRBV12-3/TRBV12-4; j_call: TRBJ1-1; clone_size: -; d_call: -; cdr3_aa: CASSCWGWGTEAFF; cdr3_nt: -